The next 9 T cell receptor beta chains were all read from a single sample in a study of response to subunit inactivated influenza vaccine. One entry per CDR3 protein results from TCRdb running MiXCR on the RT-PCR reads. The data hold about 700,000 distinct CDR3 sequences, with less than 20% observed a single time. This specimen consisted of PBMCs from blood, obtained roughly 12 days after vaccination. These TCRs come from a man aged 50 to 59 who received an inactivated influenza vaccine.

The rearrangement joins TRBV5-1 to TRBJ2-3; possibly TRBD2 for D (6 bases). Trimming removed 4 bases at V and 6 bases at J, with 18 bases between. Germline loops: CDR1 SGHRS, CDR2 YFSETQ. The CDR3 is made up of 15 amino acids. For the CDR3, the DNA is TGCGCCAGCAGCCTAAGACTAGAAAGATCGGATACGCAGTATTTT. Translating it yields CASSLRLERSDTQYF.

The rearrangement links TRBV18 to TRBJ2-7, with TRBD1 matching over 9 bases. Germline V gene data show CDR1 as KGHSH and CDR2 as LQKENI. V gave up 0 bases and J gave up 3 bases; unmatched junction bases: 3. This CDR3 has 15 residues. CDR3 loop: CASSPPMTGGYEQYF. The CDR3 nucleotides are TGTGCCAGCTCACCACCGATGACAGGGGGCTACGAGCAGTACTTC.

The V call is TRBV14, the J call TRBJ2-3, with 8 bases fitting TRBD2. This CDR3 has 14 residues. V shed 0 bases, J shed 9 bases, and the junction held 5 bases outside the gene matches. Germline CDR1 is SGHDN and CDR2 is FVKESK. CDR3 coding DNA: TGTGCCAGCAGCCAAGATGCCAGCGGGGGAACGCAGTATTTT. This encodes CASSQDASGGTQYF.

This clonotype was found a few times. The genes are TRBV4-3 and TRBJ2-7; 10 nucleotides match TRBD2. Germline loops: CDR1 LGHNA, CDR2 YSLEER. The junction had 7 bases not matched to a gene; V was cut back by 2 bases and J by 3 bases. CDR3 length equals 16 residues. CDR3 nucleotide sequence: TGCGCCAGCAGCCAACTTCTCGGGACTAGCGTCTACGAGCAGTACTTC. It encodes CASSQLLGTSVYEQYF.

This clonotype occurred a few times. V gene TRBV7-8 combines with J gene TRBJ2-2; 9 bases align to TRBD2. This CDR3 contains 14 residues. The junction had 5 bases not matched to a gene; V was cut back by 5 bases and J by 7 bases. The germline V gene encodes CDR1 SGHVS and CDR2 FQNEAQ. CDR3 amino acids: CASSPRGGHGELFF. In DNA, the CDR3 is TGTGCCAGCAGCCCGCGGGGGGGCCACGGGGAGCTGTTTTTT.

This clonotype occurred a few times. The chain is built from TRBV7-9 and TRBJ2-1, with 7 bases aligning to TRBD2. The CDR3 length is 14 residues. After removal of 1 base from V and 7 bases from J, the junction contained 4 bases not matched to a gene. Germline assignment: CDR1 SEHNR and CDR2 FQNEAQ (reference sequence). The CDR3 nucleotides read TGTGCCAGCAGCTTAGAGGGCGGGGGTAATGAGCAGTTCTTC. Protein sequence: CASSLEGGGNEQFF.

The chain couples TRBV10-3 to TRBJ1-4, with 9 bases matching TRBD1. CDR1 is ENHRY and CDR2 is SYGVKD in the germline V gene. The junction had 6 bases not matched to a gene; V was cut back by 5 bases and J by 11 bases. The CDR3 runs to 13 residues. CDR3 amino acids: CAISPRDRAKLFF. The CDR3 DNA is TGTGCCATCAGTCCCCGGGACAGGGCTAAACTGTTTTTT.

The chain joins TRBV10-3 to TRBJ2-1, with a weak D call TRBD2 (7 bases). This CDR3 is 18 amino acids long. V gave up 4 bases and J gave up 7 bases, with 26 bases separating them. Germline lookup yields CDR1 ENHRY and CDR2 SYGVKD. The CDR3 coding sequence is TGTGCCATCAGTGGGGGGCTTCCGGGGGGCCGATTTGGTAATGAGCAGTTCTTC. It yields the protein CAISGGLPGGRFGNEQFF.

The chain employs TRBV19 and TRBJ1-2, with 9 bases fitting TRBD1. Germline values: CDR1 LNHDA, CDR2 SQIVND (reference sequence). CDR3 length: 14 amino acids. V lost 6 bases and J lost 6; bases outside the gene matches: 8. CDR3 protein: CASRRTGVVDGYTF. CDR3 nucleotides: TGTGCCAGTAGGAGGACAGGGGTCGTCGATGGCTACACCTTC.